This entry is about one T cell receptor beta chain. Its antigen is unknown. No base quality values were provided; no much bigger clone lies one nucleotide off. RNA was extracted using the RNeasy kit, and roughly 0.45 to 1 microgram was reverse transcribed with random hexamers. TCR beta CDR3 regions were amplified with the immunoSEQ multiplex PCR assay covering 54 Vbeta and 13 Jbeta segments. To correct PCR amplification bias, a synthetic template baseline was used for both primer optimization and computational correction. In the original analysis: Reads were annotated to V, D and J genes per IMGT and analyzed with immunoSEQ Analyzer, keeping only productive sequences. Clonality was computed as one minus Shannon entropy normalized by log2 of the number of productive unique sequences. For each patient and control, public and private clones were evaluated among the 100 most prevalent clones. Clones were defined as Susac-specific if absent from the healthy and MS cohorts, from over a thousand published viral clones and from other ImmuneACCESS disease sequences. TCRdb applied fastp at Q25 and MiXCR to the public reads, then kept only in-frame beta chains. All rows with the same CDR3 protein become a single entry with the most common DNA and genes. TCRdb's processing, not the authors' own work, is the source of the V and J calls. Within this sample are tens of thousands of distinct CDR3 sequences, with roughly 95% of them counted one time only. Clones ranked in the top ten supply about 0.48% of the sample.

For CDR1 and CDR2, the germline V gene (reference sequence) lists LGHDT and YNNKEL. The CDR3 runs 14 amino acids, cysteine and phenylalanine included. Solely the CDR3 DNA is kept, with 42 bases framed from the first base. Trimming costs V 3 bases and J 2 bases, and their ends lie 11 bases apart. The entry originates in a study of CD8 T cells in Susac syndrome (dated by TCRdb to between 2018 and 2020). A note on the overall study: Among the Susac syndrome patients who were sequenced, clinically active disease was present in roughly six and clinical remission was observed in eight or nine. The study used repertoire sequencing to test whether antigen drove CD8+ T cell activation and differentiation in Susac syndrome. The clonality of the CD8+ T cell repertoire was compared across over 10 healthy donors, 14 Susac syndrome patients and about 16 multiple sclerosis patients. Susac syndrome patients were therapy-naive, on corticosteroids (some also receiving IVIg), or on IVIg alone at blood withdrawal. The paper as a whole reports these results and caveats: The study acknowledged that relatively few individuals were included in the TCR sequencing and HLA analysis. In the total CD8+ and CD8+ TEMRA repertoires, 15 to 20 and five Susac-specific public clones, respectively, were identified. Susac syndrome CD8+ repertoires showed clonal expansion, highest in CD8+ TEMRA cells and greater in clinically active than remitting patients.

High-throughput TCR beta sequencing profiled peripheral blood CD8+ and CD4+ T cells from healthy donors, Susac syndrome patients and multiple sclerosis patients. The Susac syndrome patients fulfilled recently defined diagnostic criteria for either definite or probable disease. Bulk CD8+ and CD4+ T cells were purified magnetically by negative isolation, whereas CD8+ TEMRA cells were enriched by FACS. Blood was collected in EDTA tubes and processed within 24 hours, with PBMCs isolated through density gradient centrifugation. PBMCs destined for TCR sequencing were cryopreserved in liquid nitrogen and later thawed in a 37 °C water bath. The sorted or isolated CD4+, CD8+ and CD8+ TEMRA cells had a purity of 90% or higher.

The sequence derives from a human donor with Susac syndrome. The V and J genes are TRBV3-1 and TRBJ2-7; the D gene is perhaps TRBD1, on 6 matching bases. Sequencing used CD8+ T cells from PBMCs. The nucleotide sequence reads as follows: TGTGCCAGCAGCCAGGGGACAATCACCTACGAGCAGTACTTC. This codes for CASSQGTITYEQYF.